This T cell receptor beta chain was observed in a study of blood T cell repertoires in COVID-19. Study context: Sites in the United States, Italy and Spain provided acute and convalescent COVID-19 samples. PBMCs, B-cell-depleted T cells, or T cells were the source of the cDNA or gDNA that made up the material.

Authors' data handling: The assay estimated nucleated cells by amplifying reference gene primers. Profiled with immunoSEQ multiplex PCR; TCRdb holds only in-frame clones, not every one. The DNA gave D and trimming, while V, J and clone size come from that table. The table lists 210,000 or so clones, approximately 80% of them singletons. V was trimmed by 3 bases and J by 8 bases, leaving 29 bases between them. The CDR3 spans 19 residues. Germline lookup yields CDR1 SGHRS and CDR2 YFSETQ. The chain recombines TRBV5-1 with TRBJ1-4, with D possibly being TRBD1 (5 bases). The TCR comes from a human donor in a cohort sampled during active COVID-19. The sequenced sample consisted of peripheral blood. The DNA for the CDR3 is TGCGCCAGCAGCTCGTCTACCTATTCGGTGGGCGGGGACGGGGAAAAACTGTTTTTT. It encodes CASSSSTYSVGGDGEKLFF.